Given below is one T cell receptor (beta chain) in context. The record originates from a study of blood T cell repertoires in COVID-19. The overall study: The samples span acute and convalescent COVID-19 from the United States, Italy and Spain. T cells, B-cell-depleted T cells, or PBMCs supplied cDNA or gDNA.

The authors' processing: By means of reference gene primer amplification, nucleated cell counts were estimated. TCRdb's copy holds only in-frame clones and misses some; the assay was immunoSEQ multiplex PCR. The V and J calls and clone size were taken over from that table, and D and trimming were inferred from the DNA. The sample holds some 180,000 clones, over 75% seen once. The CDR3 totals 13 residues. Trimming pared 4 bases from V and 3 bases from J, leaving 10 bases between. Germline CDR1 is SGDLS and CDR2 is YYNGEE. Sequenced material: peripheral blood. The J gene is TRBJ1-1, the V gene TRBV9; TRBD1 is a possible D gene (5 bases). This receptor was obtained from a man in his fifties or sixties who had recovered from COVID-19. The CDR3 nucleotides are TGTGCCAGCAGCCCCCGGGGGGACACTGAAGCTTTCTTT. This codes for CASSPRGDTEAFF.